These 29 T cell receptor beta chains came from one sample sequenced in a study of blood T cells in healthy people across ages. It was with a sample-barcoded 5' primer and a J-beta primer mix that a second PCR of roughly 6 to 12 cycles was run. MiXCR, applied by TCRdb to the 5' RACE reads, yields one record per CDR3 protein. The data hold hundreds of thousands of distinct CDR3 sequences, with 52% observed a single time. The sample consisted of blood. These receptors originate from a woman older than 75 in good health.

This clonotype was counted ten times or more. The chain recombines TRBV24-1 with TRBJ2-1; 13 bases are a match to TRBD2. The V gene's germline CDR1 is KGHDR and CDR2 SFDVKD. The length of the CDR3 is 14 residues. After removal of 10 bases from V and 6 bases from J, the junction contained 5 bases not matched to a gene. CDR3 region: CATGGTSGTNEQFF. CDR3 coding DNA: TGTGCCACGGGAGGGACTAGCGGGACCAATGAGCAGTTCTTC.

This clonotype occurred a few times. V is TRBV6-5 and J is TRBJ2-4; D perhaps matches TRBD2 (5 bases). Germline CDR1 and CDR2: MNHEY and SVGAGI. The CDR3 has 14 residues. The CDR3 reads CTCSDRVGGGIQYF. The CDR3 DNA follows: TGTACCTGCAGTGACCGTGTCGGAGGAGGCATTCAGTACTTC.

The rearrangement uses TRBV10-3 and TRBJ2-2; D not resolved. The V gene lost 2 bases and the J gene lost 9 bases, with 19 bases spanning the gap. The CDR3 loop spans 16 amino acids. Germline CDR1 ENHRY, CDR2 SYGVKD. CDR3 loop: CAISEGLDPRIRELFF. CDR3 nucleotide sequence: TGTGCCATCAGTGAGGGTTTGGACCCTAGAATCCGGGAGCTGTTTTTT.

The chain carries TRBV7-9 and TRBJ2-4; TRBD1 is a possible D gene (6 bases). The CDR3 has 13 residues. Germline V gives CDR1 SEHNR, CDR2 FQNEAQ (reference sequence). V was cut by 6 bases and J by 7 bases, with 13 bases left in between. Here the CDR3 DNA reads TGTGCCAGCAGTTTGGACAGTTTCAACATTCAGTACTTC. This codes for CASSLDSFNIQYF. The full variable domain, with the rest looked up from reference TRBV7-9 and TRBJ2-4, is DTGVSQNPRHKITKRGQNVTFRCDPISEHNRLYWYRQTLGQGPEFLTYFQNEAQLEKSRLLSDRFSAERPKGSFSTLEIQRTEQGDSAMYLCASSLDSFNIQYFGAGTRLSVL.

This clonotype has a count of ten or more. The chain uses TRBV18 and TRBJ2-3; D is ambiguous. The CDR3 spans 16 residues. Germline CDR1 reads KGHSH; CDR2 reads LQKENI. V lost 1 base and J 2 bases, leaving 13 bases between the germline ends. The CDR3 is CASSPRHGQNTDTQYF. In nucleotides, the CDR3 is TGTGCCAGCTCACCACGTCACGGGCAAAACACAGATACGCAGTATTTT. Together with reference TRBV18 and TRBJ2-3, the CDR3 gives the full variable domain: NAGVMQNPRHLVRRRGQEARLRCSPMKGHSHVYWYRQLPEEGLKFMVYLQKENIIDESGMPKERFSAEFPKEGPSILRIQQVVRGDSAAYFCASSPRHGQNTDTQYFGPGTRLTVL.

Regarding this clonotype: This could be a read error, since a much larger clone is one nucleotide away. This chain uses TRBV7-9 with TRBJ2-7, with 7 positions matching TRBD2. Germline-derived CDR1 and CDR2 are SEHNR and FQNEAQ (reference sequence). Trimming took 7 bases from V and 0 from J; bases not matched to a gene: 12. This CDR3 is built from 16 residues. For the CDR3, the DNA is TGTGCCAGCACCTTGACTAGCAGGGCCCGCTCCTACGAGCAGTACTTC. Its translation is CASTLTSRARSYEQYF. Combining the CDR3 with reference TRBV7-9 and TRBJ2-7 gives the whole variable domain DTGVSQNPRHKITKRGQNVTFRCDPISEHNRLYWYRQTLGQGPEFLTYFQNEAQLEKSRLLSDRFSAERPKGSFSTLEIQRTEQGDSAMYLCASTLTSRARSYEQYFGPGTRLTVT.

CDR3 sequence: CASSLQTAVSASEQFF. CDR3 DNA: TGTGCCAGCAGCTTACAGACAGCCGTATCAGCAAGTGAGCAGTTCTTC. The V and J genes are TRBV7-2 and TRBJ2-1, with a tentative D call TRBD1 (5 bases). V lost 2 bases, J lost 9 bases, and 20 bases lay in between. The CDR3 spans 16 residues. CDR1 is SGHTA and CDR2 is FQGNSA in the germline V gene.

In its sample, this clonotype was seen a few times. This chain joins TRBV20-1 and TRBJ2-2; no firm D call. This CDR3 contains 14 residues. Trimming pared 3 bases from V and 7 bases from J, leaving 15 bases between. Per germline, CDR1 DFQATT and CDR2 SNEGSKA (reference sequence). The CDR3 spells CSARAPVGNGELFF. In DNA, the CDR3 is TGCAGTGCTAGGGCCCCAGTCGGCAACGGGGAGCTGTTTTTT.

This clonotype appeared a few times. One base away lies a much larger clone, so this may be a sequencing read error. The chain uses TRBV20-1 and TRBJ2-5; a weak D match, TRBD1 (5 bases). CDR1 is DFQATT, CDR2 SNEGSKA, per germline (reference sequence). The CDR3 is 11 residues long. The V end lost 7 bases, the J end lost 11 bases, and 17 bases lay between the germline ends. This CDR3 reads CSGQTGSEQYF. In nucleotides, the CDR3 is TGCAGTGGACAGACGGGCAGTGAGCAGTACTTC.

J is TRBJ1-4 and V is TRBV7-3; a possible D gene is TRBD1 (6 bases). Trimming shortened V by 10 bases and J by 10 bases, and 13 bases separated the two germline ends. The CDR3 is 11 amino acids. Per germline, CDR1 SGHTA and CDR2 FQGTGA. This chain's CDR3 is CATSWGAKLFF. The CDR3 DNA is TGTGCCACCAGTTGGGGGGCAAAACTGTTTTTT.

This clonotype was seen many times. CDR3: CASSVPTSGSDTQYF. In DNA form, the CDR3 reads TGTGCCAGCAGCGTACCGACTAGCGGTTCAGATACGCAGTATTTT. The rearrangement uses TRBV9 and TRBJ2-3; TRBD2 matches 9 bases. The V gene end was trimmed by 1 base and the J gene end by 4 bases; junction bases not matched to a gene: 4. This CDR3 comprises 15 residues. CDR1 and CDR2 from the germline V gene are SGDLS and YYNGEE.

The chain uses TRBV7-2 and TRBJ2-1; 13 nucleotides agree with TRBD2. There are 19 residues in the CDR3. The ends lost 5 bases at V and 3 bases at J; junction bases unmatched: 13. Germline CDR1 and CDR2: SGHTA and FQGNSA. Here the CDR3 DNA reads TGTGCCAGCAGCCATACCGGGACTAGCGGGACCACCATCTACAATGAGCAGTTCTTC. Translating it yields CASSHTGTSGTTIYNEQFF.

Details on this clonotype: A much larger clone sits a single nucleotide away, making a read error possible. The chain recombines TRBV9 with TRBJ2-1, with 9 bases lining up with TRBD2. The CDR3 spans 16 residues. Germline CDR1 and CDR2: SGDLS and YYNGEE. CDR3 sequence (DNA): TGTGCCAGCAGCGTACTAGCGGGAAGCTCCTACAATGAGCGGTTCTTC. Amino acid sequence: CASSVLAGSSYNERFF.

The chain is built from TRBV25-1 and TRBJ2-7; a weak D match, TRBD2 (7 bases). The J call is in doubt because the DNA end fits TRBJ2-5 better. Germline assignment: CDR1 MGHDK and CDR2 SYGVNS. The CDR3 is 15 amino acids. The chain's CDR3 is CASRWGGGPQETQYF. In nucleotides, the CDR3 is TGTGCCAGCCGTTGGGGCGGGGGCCCTCAAGAGACCCAGTACTTC.

The CDR3 coding sequence is TGTGCCAGCAGTGGTCCGGGACAGCAAGAGACCCAGTACTTC. It is translated as CASSGPGQQETQYF. The chain recombines TRBV6-6 with TRBJ2-7; TRBD1 aligns across 7 bases. The end of the DNA fits TRBJ2-5 better, so the J call may be wrong. The germline CDR1 and CDR2 sequences are MNHNY and SVGAGI (reference sequence). The CDR3 is 14 amino acids.

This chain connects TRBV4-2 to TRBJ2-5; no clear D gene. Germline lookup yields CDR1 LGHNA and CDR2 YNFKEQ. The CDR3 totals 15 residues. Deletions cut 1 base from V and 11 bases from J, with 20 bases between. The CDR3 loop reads CASSQGADSYNEQYF. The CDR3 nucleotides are TGTGCCAGCAGCCAAGGCGCCGACTCCTACAATGAGCAGTACTTC.

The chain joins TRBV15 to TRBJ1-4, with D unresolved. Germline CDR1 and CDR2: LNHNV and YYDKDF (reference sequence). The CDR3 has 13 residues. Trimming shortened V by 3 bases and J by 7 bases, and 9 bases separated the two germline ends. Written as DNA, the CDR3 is TGTGCCACCAGCAGGGAGTCGTTTGAAAAACTGTTTTTT. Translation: CATSRESFEKLFF.

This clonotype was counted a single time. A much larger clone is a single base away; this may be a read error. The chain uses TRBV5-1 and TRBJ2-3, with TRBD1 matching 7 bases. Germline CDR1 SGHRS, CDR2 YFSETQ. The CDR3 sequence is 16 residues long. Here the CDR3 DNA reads TGCGCCAGCAGCTCACCCGACAGGGCCCCGACAGATACGCGGTATTTT. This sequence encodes CASSSPDRAPTDTRYF.

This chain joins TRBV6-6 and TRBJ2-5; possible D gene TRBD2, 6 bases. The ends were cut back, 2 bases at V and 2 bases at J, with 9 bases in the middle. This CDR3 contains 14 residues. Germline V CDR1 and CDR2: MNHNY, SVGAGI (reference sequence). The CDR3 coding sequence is TGTGCCAGCAGTTACACTCGGGGGCAAGAGACCCAGTACTTC. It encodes CASSYTRGQETQYF.

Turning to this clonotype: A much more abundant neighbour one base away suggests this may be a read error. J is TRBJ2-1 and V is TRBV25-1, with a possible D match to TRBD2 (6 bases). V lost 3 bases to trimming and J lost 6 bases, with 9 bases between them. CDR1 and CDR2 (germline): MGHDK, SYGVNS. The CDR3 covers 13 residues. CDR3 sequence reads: CASSEGGGNEQFF. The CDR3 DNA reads TGTGCCAGCAGTGAGGGGGGTGGCAATGAGCAGTTCTTC.

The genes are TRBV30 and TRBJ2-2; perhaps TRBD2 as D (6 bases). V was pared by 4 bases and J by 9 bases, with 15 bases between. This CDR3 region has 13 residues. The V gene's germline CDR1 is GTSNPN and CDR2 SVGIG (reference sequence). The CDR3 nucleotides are TGTGCCTGGAAGCGGGTAACCGGCAGGGAGCTGTTTTTT. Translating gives CAWKRVTGRELFF. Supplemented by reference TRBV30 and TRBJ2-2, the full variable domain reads SQTIHQWPATLVQPVGSPLSLECTVEGTSNPNLYWYRQAAGRGLQLLFYSVGIGQISSEVPQNLSASRPQDRQFILSSKKLLLSDSGFYLCAWKRVTGRELFFGEGSRLTVL.

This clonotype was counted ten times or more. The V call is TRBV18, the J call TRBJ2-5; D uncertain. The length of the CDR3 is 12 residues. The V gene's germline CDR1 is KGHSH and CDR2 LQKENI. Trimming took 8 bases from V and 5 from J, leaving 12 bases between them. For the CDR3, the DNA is TGTGCCAGCACCGGAGACCGGGAGACCCAGTACTTC. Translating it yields CASTGDRETQYF. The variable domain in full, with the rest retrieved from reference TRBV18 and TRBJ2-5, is NAGVMQNPRHLVRRRGQEARLRCSPMKGHSHVYWYRQLPEEGLKFMVYLQKENIIDESGMPKERFSAEFPKEGPSILRIQQVVRGDSAAYFCASTGDRETQYFGPGTRLLVL.

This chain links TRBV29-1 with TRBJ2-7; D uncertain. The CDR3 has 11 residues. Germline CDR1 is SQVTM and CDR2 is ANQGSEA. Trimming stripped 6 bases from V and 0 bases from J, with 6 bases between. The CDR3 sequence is CSVIISYEQYF. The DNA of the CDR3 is TGCAGCGTAATTATCTCCTACGAGCAGTACTTC.

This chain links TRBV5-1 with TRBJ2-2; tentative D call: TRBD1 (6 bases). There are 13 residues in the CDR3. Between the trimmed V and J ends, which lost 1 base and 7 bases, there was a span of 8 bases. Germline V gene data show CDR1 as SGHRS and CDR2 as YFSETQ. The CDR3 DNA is TGCGCCAGCAGCTTGACAGGGTACGGGGAGCTGTTTTTT. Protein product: CASSLTGYGELFF. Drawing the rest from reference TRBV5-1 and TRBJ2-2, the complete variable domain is KAGVTQTPRYLIKTRGQQVTLSCSPISGHRSVSWYQQTPGQGLQFLFEYFSETQRNKGNFPGRFSGRQFSNSRSEMNVSTLELGDSALYLCASSLTGYGELFFGEGSRLTVL.

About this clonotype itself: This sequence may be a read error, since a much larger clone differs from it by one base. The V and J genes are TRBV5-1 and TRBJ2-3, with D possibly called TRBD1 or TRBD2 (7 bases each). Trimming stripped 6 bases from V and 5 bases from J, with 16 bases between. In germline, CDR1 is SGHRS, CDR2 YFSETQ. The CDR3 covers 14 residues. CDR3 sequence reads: CASNLDREGDTQYF. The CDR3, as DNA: TGCGCCAGCAACTTAGACAGGGAGGGAGATACGCAGTATTTT. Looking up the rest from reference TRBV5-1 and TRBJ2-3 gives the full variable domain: KAGVTQTPRYLIKTRGQQVTLSCSPISGHRSVSWYQQTPGQGLQFLFEYFSETQRNKGNFPGRFSGRQFSNSRSEMNVSTLELGDSALYLCASNLDREGDTQYFGPGTRLTVL.

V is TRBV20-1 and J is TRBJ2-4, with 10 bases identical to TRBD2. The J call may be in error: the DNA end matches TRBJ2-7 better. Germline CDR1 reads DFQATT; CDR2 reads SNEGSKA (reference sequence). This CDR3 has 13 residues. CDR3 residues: CSARLAGDYEQYF. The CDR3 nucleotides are TGCAGTGCTAGACTAGCGGGGGATTACGAGCAGTACTTC.

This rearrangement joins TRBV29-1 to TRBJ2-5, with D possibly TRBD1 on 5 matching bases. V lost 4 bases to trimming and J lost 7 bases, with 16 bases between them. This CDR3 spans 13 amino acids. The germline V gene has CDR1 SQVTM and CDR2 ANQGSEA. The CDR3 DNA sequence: TGCAGCGTTGTTATCACAGGTGGATGGACCCAGTACTTC. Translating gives CSVVITGGWTQYF.

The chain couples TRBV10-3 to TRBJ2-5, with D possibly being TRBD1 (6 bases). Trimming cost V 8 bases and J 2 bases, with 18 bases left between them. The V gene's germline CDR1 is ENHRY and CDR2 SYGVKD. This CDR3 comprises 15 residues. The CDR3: CAIGGIGGQQETQYF. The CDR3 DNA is TGTGCCATCGGCGGTATAGGGGGACAACAAGAGACCCAGTACTTC.

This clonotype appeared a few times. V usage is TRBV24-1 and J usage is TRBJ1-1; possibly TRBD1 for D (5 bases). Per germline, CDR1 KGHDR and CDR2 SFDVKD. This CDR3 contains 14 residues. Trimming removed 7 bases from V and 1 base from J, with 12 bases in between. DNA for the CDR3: TGTGCCACCAGGGCGACAGCTCCGAACACTGAAGCTTTCTTT. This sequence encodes CATRATAPNTEAFF.